Listed here are 26 T cell receptor beta chains from one sample, sequenced in a study of control samples from healthy donors and cancer patients. Clones were sequenced by immunoSEQ multiplex PCR, and TCRdb holds only the in-frame ones, with some missing. The data contain approximately 160,000 clones, just over 90% of them singletons. Source material: blood. The receptors stem from a woman aged 55 to 70 in good health.

The chain links TRBV15 to TRBJ1-1; 11 bases match TRBD1. With 6 bases clipped from V and 6 bases from J, the junction kept 3 bases outside the gene matches. The CDR3 is made up of 13 amino acids. Germline CDR1 LNHNV, CDR2 YYDKDF (reference sequence). CDR3 protein: CATRDRGRAEAFF. The CDR3 DNA sequence: TGTGCCACCAGGGACAGGGGGCGGGCTGAAGCTTTCTTT. Drawing the rest from reference TRBV15 and TRBJ1-1, the complete variable domain is DAMVIQNPRYQVTQFGKPVTLSCSQTLNHNVMYWYQQKSSQAPKLLFHYYDKDFNNEADTPDNFQSRRPNTSFCFLDIRSPGLGDTAMYLCATRDRGRAEAFFGQGTRLTVV.

J is TRBJ2-5 and V is TRBV4-1, with 7 bases matching TRBD2. The CDR3 is made up of 13 amino acids. The V gene's germline CDR1 is MGHRA and CDR2 YSYEKL. The CDR3 DNA reads TGCGGAGGGGAGGGTGGGTCGAAAGAGACCCAGTACTTC. Encoded protein: CGGEGGSKETQYF.

As to this clone: Its ends do not fully match the called genes, so a read error is possible. This chain links TRBV7-7 with TRBJ2-2; D gene uncertain. The CDR3 extends over 14 amino acids. Germline V gives CDR1 SSHAT, CDR2 FNYEAQ (reference sequence). The CDR3 sequence: CASSLVGNTGELFF. The CDR3 region has the DNA TGTGCTAGCAGCTTAGTGGGGAACACCGGGGAGCTGTTTTTT.

The chain recombines TRBV12-3 or TRBV12-4 with TRBJ1-2; D ambiguous. V lost 3 bases, J lost 8 bases, and 10 bases lay in between. This CDR3 region has 12 residues. This CDR3 reads CASSFGLRGYTF. In DNA, the CDR3 is TGTGCCAGCAGTTTTGGCCTTAGGGGCTACACCTTC.

The chain uses TRBV9 and TRBJ1-2; the match to TRBD1 covers 8 bases. The J segment lost 4 bases and the V segment lost 0 bases, leaving 5 bases of the junction unmatched. The V gene's germline CDR1 is SGDLS and CDR2 YYNGEE. The CDR3 runs to 15 residues. CDR3 sequence (DNA): TGTGCCAGCAGCGTAGTCGCAGGGGGCCTCTATGGCTACACCTTC. Its protein is CASSVVAGGLYGYTF. Variable domain in full (rest from reference TRBV9 and TRBJ1-2): DSGVTQTPKHLITATGQRVTLRCSPRSGDLSVYWYQQSLDQGLQFLIQYYNGEERAKGNILERFSAQQFPDLHSELNLSSLELGDSALYFCASSVVAGGLYGYTFGSGTRLTVV.

The chain recombines TRBV19 with TRBJ1-6; D perhaps matches TRBD1 (5 bases). The V gene lost 3 bases and the J gene lost 10 bases, with 16 bases spanning the gap. The germline V gene has CDR1 LNHDA and CDR2 SQIVND (reference sequence). There are 15 residues in the CDR3. The CDR3 here is CASSISFQGRSPLHF. The CDR3 DNA reads TGTGCCAGTAGTATTTCATTTCAGGGCCGGTCACCCCTCCACTTT.

This rearrangement joins TRBV6-2 or TRBV6-3 to TRBJ2-3; 8 bases map to TRBD2. Germline V gene data show CDR1 as MNHEY and CDR2 as SVGEGT. The CDR3 spans 16 residues. The V segment lost 6 bases and the J segment 2 bases; nucleotides outside the gene matches: 10. The CDR3 nucleotides are TGTGCCAGCAGGCCTCAGCGGGGGTCTCCCACAGATACGCAGTATTTT. It translates to CASRPQRGSPTDTQYF.

V gene TRBV9 combines with J gene TRBJ1-1; D gene uncertain. The V and J ends lost 3 bases and 0 bases respectively, with 12 bases between them. Germline CDR1 is SGDLS and CDR2 is YYNGEE. This CDR3 comprises 15 residues. The CDR3 loop is CASSARPILNTEAFF. The CDR3 nucleotides are TGTGCCAGCAGCGCCCGTCCGATCCTGAACACTGAAGCTTTCTTT.

The chain uses TRBV6-5 and TRBJ2-3; possible D gene TRBD1, 6 bases. Germline V CDR1 and CDR2: MNHEY, SVGAGI. Between the trimmed V and J ends, which lost 5 bases and 6 bases, there was a span of 6 bases. This CDR3 contains 11 residues. CDR3 loop: CASSQGDTQYF. The DNA for the CDR3 is TGTGCCAGCAGTCAGGGGGATACGCAGTATTTT.

The chain combines TRBV5-1 with TRBJ2-3; D gene unclear. The germline V gene encodes CDR1 SGHRS and CDR2 YFSETQ. V lost 0 bases, J lost 1 base, and 9 bases lay in between. The CDR3 is 15 amino acids. The CDR3 DNA sequence: TGCGCCAGCAGCTTGGGTGCGGAAGGCACAGATACGCAGTATTTT. This encodes CASSLGAEGTDTQYF.

This rearrangement joins TRBV30 to TRBJ2-5; perhaps D is TRBD1 or TRBD2 (5 bases each). The germline CDR1 and CDR2 sequences are GTSNPN and SVGIG (reference sequence). V was shortened by 0 bases and J by 1 base, with 15 bases between the two germline ends. This CDR3 has 16 amino acids. CDR3 DNA: TGTGCCTGGAGTGTAACCGGGACGGTTTTCCAAGAGACCCAGTACTTC. Its translation: CAWSVTGTVFQETQYF. The full variable domain, in which reference TRBV30 and TRBJ2-5 provide the parts outside the CDR3, is SQTIHQWPATLVQPVGSPLSLECTVEGTSNPNLYWYRQAAGRGLQLLFYSVGIGQISSEVPQNLSASRPQDRQFILSSKKLLLSDSGFYLCAWSVTGTVFQETQYFGPGTRLLVL.

As for this clone: The same CDR3 arises from other DNA sequences in this sample as well. This chain connects TRBV7-9 to TRBJ2-3; no reliable D call. The germline V gene encodes CDR1 SEHNR and CDR2 FQNEAQ (reference sequence). The CDR3 is 12 residues long. V lost 4 bases, J lost 2 bases, and 4 bases lay in between. The CDR3 coding sequence is TGTGCCAGCAGCTCACTCACAGATACGCAGTATTTT. Residues: CASSSLTDTQYF.

The chain carries TRBV19 and TRBJ1-2, with D possibly matching TRBD1 (6 bases). The CDR3 sequence is 13 residues long. CDR1 LNHDA and CDR2 SQIVND come from the germline V gene (reference sequence). V dropped 2 bases and J dropped 6 bases, with 10 bases sitting between them. CDR3 sequence reads: CASSISRQDGYTF. The CDR3 DNA is TGTGCCAGTAGTATAAGCCGACAGGATGGCTACACCTTC.

This chain uses TRBV29-1 with TRBJ1-1; maybe TRBD1 (5 bases). The CDR3 contains 14 residues. Trimming cost V 6 bases and J 3 bases, with 17 bases left between them. CDR1 SQVTM and CDR2 ANQGSEA come from the germline V gene. Here the CDR3 DNA reads TGCAGCGTCCAAAGGGGCAGGGTGTACACTGAAGCTTTCTTT. This translates into CSVQRGRVYTEAFF. The complete variable domain, with remaining parts taken from reference TRBV29-1 and TRBJ1-1, reads SAVISQKPSRDICQRGTSLTIQCQVDSQVTMMFWYRQQPGQSLTLIATANQGSEATYESGFVIDKFPISRPNLTFSTLTVSNMSPEDSSIYLCSVQRGRVYTEAFFGQGTRLTVV.

The chain is built from TRBV10-3 and TRBJ2-3; D perhaps matches TRBD1 (6 bases). CDR1 is ENHRY and CDR2 is SYGVKD in the germline V gene. Trimming left V 2 bases short and J 2 bases short, with 14 bases between. The CDR3 is 16 amino acids. The CDR3 sequence is CAISEHGTTNTDTQYF. CDR3 in DNA: TGTGCCATCAGTGAGCACGGGACAACAAACACAGATACGCAGTATTTT.

V is TRBV13 and J is TRBJ2-3; TRBD2 aligns across 12 bases. Germline values: CDR1 PRHDT, CDR2 FYEKMQ (reference sequence). The J segment lost 3 bases and the V segment lost 5 bases, leaving 6 bases of the junction unmatched. The CDR3 length is 16 residues. CDR3 in amino acids: CASSSRTSGTTDTQYF. CDR3 in DNA: TGTGCCAGCAGCAGCCGGACTAGCGGGACGACAGATACGCAGTATTTT.

The chain links TRBV5-4 to TRBJ1-2; TRBD1 agrees at 7 bases. The V and J ends lost 5 bases and 2 bases, in that order; junction bases with no gene match: 3. The CDR3 contains 13 residues. CDR1 and CDR2 from the germline V gene are SGHNT and YYREEE (reference sequence). The CDR3 sequence is CASRSTGNYGYTF. The CDR3 coding sequence is TGTGCCAGCAGGTCGACAGGGAACTATGGCTACACCTTC. The complete variable domain, with remaining parts taken from reference TRBV5-4 and TRBJ1-2, reads ETGVTQSPTHLIKTRGQQVTLRCSSQSGHNTVSWYQQALGQGPQFIFQYYREEENGRGNFPPRFSGLQFPNYSSELNVNALELDDSALYLCASRSTGNYGYTFGSGTRLTVV.

This clone was recorded at least ten times. J is TRBJ2-1 and V is TRBV27; D perhaps matches TRBD2 (6 bases). In germline, CDR1 is MNHEY, CDR2 SMNVEV (reference sequence). Deletions cut 4 bases from V and 1 base from J, with 11 bases between. The CDR3 runs 15 residues. The CDR3 DNA reads TGTGCCAGCAGTTCGGGCGGGGTTTCCTACAATGAGCAGTTCTTC. As protein: CASSSGGVSYNEQFF.

The gene calls are TRBV9 and TRBJ1-3; 9 bases are a match to TRBD1. The length of the CDR3 is 15 residues. V was clipped by 4 bases and J by 4 bases; unmatched bases: 6. Germline V gives CDR1 SGDLS, CDR2 YYNGEE. In DNA, the CDR3 is TGTGCCAGCAGCCCACAGGGGGCCCGAGGAAACACCATATATTTT. The encoded protein is CASSPQGARGNTIYF.

The chain recombines TRBV5-5 with TRBJ2-3; 10 bases agree with TRBD1. The J segment lost 4 bases and the V segment lost 0 bases, leaving 5 bases of the junction unmatched. Germline V lookup: CDR1 SGHKS, CDR2 YYEKEE (reference sequence). This CDR3 is built from 16 residues. The CDR3 DNA is TGTGCCAGCAGCTTGGACACCGGGACAGGGGCAGATACGCAGTATTTT. It encodes CASSLDTGTGADTQYF.

This sequence joins TRBV27 and TRBJ2-2; D possibly corresponds to TRBD1 (5 bases). This CDR3 is 16 amino acids long. Trimming stripped 4 bases from V and 1 base from J, with 13 bases between. Germline V gives CDR1 MNHEY, CDR2 SMNVEV (reference sequence). The CDR3 DNA sequence: TGTGCCAGCAGTTCCCACTCTCAGGGGAACACCGGGGAGCTGTTTTTT. Translating it yields CASSSHSQGNTGELFF.

The V and J genes are TRBV5-6 and TRBJ1-6; TRBD1 might be the D (6 bases). Germline values: CDR1 SGHDT, CDR2 YYEEEE. This CDR3 has 14 amino acids. V gave up 7 bases and J gave up 10 bases, with 18 bases separating them. CDR3 DNA: TGTGCCAGCGGACTCAGGGGAACGGTCTCACCCCTCCACTTT. Its protein is CASGLRGTVSPLHF.

In DNA form, the CDR3 reads TGCGCCAGCAGCCAAGATGGAAGGACTACGCGTTCCGAGCAGTACTTC. This gives the protein CASSQDGRTTRSEQYF. The chain couples TRBV4-3 to TRBJ2-7; D might be TRBD2 (6 bases). Germline V gene data show CDR1 as LGHNA and CDR2 as YSLEER. V lost 0 bases and J lost 6, with 18 bases in between. This CDR3 is 16 amino acids long.

The V call is TRBV30, the J call TRBJ1-5; TRBD1 matches 9 bases. The CDR3 loop spans 19 amino acids. Germline CDR1 reads GTSNPN; CDR2 reads SVGIG (reference sequence). Unmatched junction bases numbered 20, after V lost 3 bases and J lost 5 bases. In nucleotides, the CDR3 is TGTGCCTGGAGCGTATCTAGAGTGCGGTCGGGACAGGGCGATCAGCCCCAGCATTTT. It encodes CAWSVSRVRSGQGDQPQHF.

This clone has just one count. The chain couples TRBV6-6 to TRBJ2-2; tentatively, D is TRBD1 (6 bases). Germline V gives CDR1 MNHNY, CDR2 SVGAGI (reference sequence). The CDR3 covers 13 residues. The V gene lost 7 bases and the J gene lost 6 bases, with 12 bases spanning the gap. The CDR3 sequence is CASTNKGAGELFF. The CDR3 DNA is TGTGCCAGCACCAACAAGGGGGCCGGGGAGCTGTTTTTT.

This clone turned up a few times. This chain connects TRBV6-5 to TRBJ2-7; D is perhaps TRBD2 (7 bases). The CDR3 spans 15 residues. The V gene's germline CDR1 is MNHEY and CDR2 SVGAGI. The V and J ends lost 0 bases and 4 bases respectively, with 13 bases between them. CDR3 sequence reads: CASSYSGGAMYEQYF. In nucleotides, the CDR3 is TGTGCCAGCAGTTACTCGGGGGGGGCCATGTACGAGCAGTACTTC.